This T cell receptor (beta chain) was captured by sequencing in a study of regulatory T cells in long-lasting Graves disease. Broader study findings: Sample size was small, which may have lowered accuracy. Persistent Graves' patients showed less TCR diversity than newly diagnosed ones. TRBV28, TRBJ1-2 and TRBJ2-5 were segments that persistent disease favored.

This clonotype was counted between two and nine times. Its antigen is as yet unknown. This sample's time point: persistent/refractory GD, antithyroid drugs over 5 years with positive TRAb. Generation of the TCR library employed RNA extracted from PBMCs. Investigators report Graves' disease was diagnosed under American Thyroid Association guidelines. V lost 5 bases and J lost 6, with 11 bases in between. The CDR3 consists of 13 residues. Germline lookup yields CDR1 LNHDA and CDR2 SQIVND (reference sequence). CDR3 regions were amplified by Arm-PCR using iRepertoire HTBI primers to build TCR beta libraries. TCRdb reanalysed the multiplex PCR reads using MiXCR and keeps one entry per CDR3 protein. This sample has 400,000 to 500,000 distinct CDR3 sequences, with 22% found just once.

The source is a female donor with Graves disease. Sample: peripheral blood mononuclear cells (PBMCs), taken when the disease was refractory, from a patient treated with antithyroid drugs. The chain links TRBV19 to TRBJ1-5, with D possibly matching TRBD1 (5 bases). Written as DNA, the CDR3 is TGTGCCAGTAGTGCAGGGAGAGCTCAGCCCCAGCATTTT. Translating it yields CASSAGRAQPQHF. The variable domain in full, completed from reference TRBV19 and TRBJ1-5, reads DGGITQSPKYLFRKEGQNVTLSCEQNLNHDAMYWYRQDPGQGLRLIYYSQIVNDFQKGDIAEGYSVSREKKESFPLTVTSAQKNPTAFYLCASSAGRAQPQHFGDGTRLSIL.